The clone carrying this T cell receptor beta chain has more than one count but fewer than ten. Its antigen remains unknown. The method was immunoSEQ multiplex PCR; TCRdb's version includes in-frame clones alone and lacks a portion of them. This table holds 11,000 or so clones, roughly 80% found once. The data are from a study of CD4 T cells in relation to SARS-CoV-2 and coronaviruses. Study context: The negative reference was HIV-1 Nef peptide pool or peptide-free culture. The restricting HLA molecule for shared crossreactive spike epitopes was mapped.

Before the COVID-19 pandemic, during about 2010-2019, CD4+ T cells were taken from unexposed donors. CD4+ T cells were isolated from the cells after more than 8 days of culture. The CDR3 contains 15 residues. J was trimmed by 5 bases and V by 3 bases; bases with no gene match: 5. The germline V gene has CDR1 SGHRS and CDR2 YFSETQ. Study outcomes and limitations: About 65% of donors had memory CD4+ clonotypes crossrecognizing SARS-CoV-2 and common cold coronavirus spike.

The source material was CD4+ T cells from PBMCs, cultured in vitro. This rearrangement joins TRBV5-1 to TRBJ2-2; 9 bases align to TRBD1. The sequence derives from a human donor in good health. The CDR3 here is CASSSGQGITGELFF. The CDR3 region has the DNA TGCGCCAGCAGCTCTGGACAGGGGATAACCGGGGAGCTGTTTTTT.